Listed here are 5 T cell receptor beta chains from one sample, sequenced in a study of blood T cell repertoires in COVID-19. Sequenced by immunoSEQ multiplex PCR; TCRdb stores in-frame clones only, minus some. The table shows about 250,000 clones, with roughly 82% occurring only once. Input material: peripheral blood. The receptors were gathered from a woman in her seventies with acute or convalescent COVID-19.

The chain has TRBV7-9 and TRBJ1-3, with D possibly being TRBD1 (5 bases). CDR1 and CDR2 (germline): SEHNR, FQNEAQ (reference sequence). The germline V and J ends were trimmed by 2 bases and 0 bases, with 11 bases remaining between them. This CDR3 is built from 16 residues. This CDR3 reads CASSLMTASSGNTIYF. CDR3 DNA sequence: TGTGCCAGCAGCTTAATGACAGCTTCCTCTGGAAACACCATATATTTT.

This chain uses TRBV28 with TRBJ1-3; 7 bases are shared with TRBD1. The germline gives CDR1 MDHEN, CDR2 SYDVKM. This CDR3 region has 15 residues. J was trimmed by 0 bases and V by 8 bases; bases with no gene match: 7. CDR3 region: CASREGGPSGNTIYF. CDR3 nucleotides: TGTGCCAGCCGCGAAGGGGGCCCCTCTGGAAACACCATATATTTT.

CDR3 in amino acids: CASSLGGARPGSPLHF. The CDR3 DNA reads TGCGCCAGCAGCTTAGGGGGGGCCCGACCCGGATCACCCCTCCACTTT. The chain employs TRBV5-1 and TRBJ1-6; maybe TRBD1 (6 bases). The CDR3 spans 16 residues. Trimming removed 2 bases from V and 10 bases from J, with 19 bases in between. The V gene's germline CDR1 is SGHRS and CDR2 YFSETQ. The full variable domain, its missing parts supplied by reference TRBV5-1 and TRBJ1-6, is KAGVTQTPRYLIKTRGQQVTLSCSPISGHRSVSWYQQTPGQGLQFLFEYFSETQRNKGNFPGRFSGRQFSNSRSEMNVSTLELGDSALYLCASSLGGARPGSPLHFGNGTRLTVT.

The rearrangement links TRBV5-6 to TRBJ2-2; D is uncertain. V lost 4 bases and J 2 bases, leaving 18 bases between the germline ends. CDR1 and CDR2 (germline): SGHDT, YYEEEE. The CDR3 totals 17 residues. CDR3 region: CASSGPRWMGNTGELFF. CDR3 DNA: TGTGCCAGCAGCGGCCCCAGGTGGATGGGCAACACCGGGGAGCTGTTTTTT. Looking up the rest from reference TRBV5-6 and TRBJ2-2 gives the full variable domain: DAGVTQSPTHLIKTRGQQVTLRCSPKSGHDTVSWYQQALGQGPQFIFQYYEEEERQRGNFPDRFSGHQFPNYSSELNVNALLLGDSALYLCASSGPRWMGNTGELFFGEGSRLTVL.

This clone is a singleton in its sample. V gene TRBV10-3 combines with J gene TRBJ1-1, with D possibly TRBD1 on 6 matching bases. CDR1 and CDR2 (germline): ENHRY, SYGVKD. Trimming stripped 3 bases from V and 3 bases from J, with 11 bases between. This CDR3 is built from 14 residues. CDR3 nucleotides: TGTGCCATCAGTGAAGGGGGAGGGGACACTGAAGCTTTCTTT. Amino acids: CAISEGGGDTEAFF.